The present T cell receptor beta chain was sequenced within a study of cytomegalovirus exposure and HLA in healthy donors. General study results and limits: A subsequent analysis found that TCR clusters from the first cohort also tended to co-occur in the 90 to 150 validation repertoires, with approximately 94% of cluster scores above 0. Some TCR beta chains (around 160 of them) were listed as cytomegalovirus-associated.

The CDR3 extends over 14 amino acids. Germline V gives CDR1 SGHRS, CDR2 YFSETQ. V lost 1 base, J lost 8 bases, and 13 bases lay in between. The donors were in the roughly 120-subject validation cohort, distinct from the approximately 700-subject first cohort. On this clone: Its antigen is still unknown.

Libraries were prepared by immunoSEQ multiplex PCR; TCRdb keeps only in-frame clonotypes and omits some of them. The sample lists 190,000 or so clones; 65% to 85% were seen once. The specimen was PBMCs. The rearrangement joins TRBV5-1 to TRBJ2-1, with D possibly matching TRBD1 (5 bases). The origin of this receptor is a woman between 18 and 30 years old in good health and CMV-seropositive. In nucleotides, the CDR3 is TGCGCCAGCAGCTTGTTGGCGTTGGGGCATGAGCAGTTCTTC. Amino acid sequence: CASSLLALGHEQFF.